This TCR beta chain is from a study of blood T cell repertoires in COVID-19. Study background: Samples of COVID-19 (acute and convalescent) were obtained from the United States, Italy and Spain. Nucleic acid was either cDNA or gDNA, and it came from T cells, B-cell-depleted T cells, or PBMCs.

Trimming removed 2 bases from V and 0 bases from J; junction bases left unmatched: 3. The CDR3 sequence is 16 residues long. The germline CDR1 and CDR2 sequences are MNHEY and SVGAGI. Authors' data handling: Reference gene primers were amplified, and this amplification served to estimate nucleated cell counts. Clones were read by immunoSEQ multiplex PCR, and TCRdb kept only the in-frame ones, dropping some. From that table come the V and J calls and clone size; the DNA was used to work out D and trimming. The table lists 150,000 to 200,000 clones, about nine tenths of them singletons. The sequenced sample was peripheral blood. The receptor was isolated from a man in his 70s with active or convalescent COVID-19. The chain couples TRBV6-5 to TRBJ2-1; 8 nucleotides match TRBD2. CDR3 protein: CASSYALAVSYNEQFF. CDR3 nucleotide sequence: TGTGCCAGCAGTTACGCACTAGCGGTCTCCTACAATGAGCAGTTCTTC.